This record concerns one TCR beta chain sequence. The ends lost 0 bases at V and 6 bases at J; junction bases unmatched: 8. Germline CDR1 DFQATT, CDR2 SNEGSKA (reference sequence). The CDR3 runs to 15 residues. The QIAseq Immune Repertoire TCR panel built the libraries from roughly 16 ng of total RNA. TCRdb re-called the reads through MiXCR, storing one row per CDR3 protein. The sample carries about 120 distinct CDR3 sequences, more than 9.5% recorded once. This record belongs to a study of circulating CD8 cells and anti-PD-1 response in melanoma. Study-wide background: Anti-PD-1 was first-line therapy for seven of 13 patients. Response groups: complete/partial responders versus stable/progressive non-responders.

Four subsets defined by PD-1 and/or TIGIT were sorted from live CD3+CD8+TCRalphabeta+ cells. The chain recombines TRBV20-1 with TRBJ2-1, with 7 bases lining up with TRBD2. The sequence came from a human donor with melanoma. Here the sequenced sample was CD8+ T cells from PBMCs, taken at baseline or after one month of anti-PD-1 therapy (not recorded which). CDR3 in amino acids: CSARDQGLDINEQFF. CDR3 nucleotides: TGCAGTGCTAGAGATCAAGGACTAGATATCAATGAGCAGTTCTTC.